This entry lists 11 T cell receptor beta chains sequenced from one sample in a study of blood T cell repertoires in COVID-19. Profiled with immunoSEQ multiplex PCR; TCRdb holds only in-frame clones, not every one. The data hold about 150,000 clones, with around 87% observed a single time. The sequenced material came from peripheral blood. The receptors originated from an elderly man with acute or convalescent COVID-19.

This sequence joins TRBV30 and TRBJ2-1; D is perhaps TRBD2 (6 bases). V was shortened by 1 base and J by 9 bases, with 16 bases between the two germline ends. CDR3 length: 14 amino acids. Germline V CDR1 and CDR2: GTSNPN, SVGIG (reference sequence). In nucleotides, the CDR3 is TGTGCCTGGAGTGCCGGAGGGCCTCTTGGTGAGCAGTTCTTC. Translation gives CAWSAGGPLGEQFF. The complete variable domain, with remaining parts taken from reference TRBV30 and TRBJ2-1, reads SQTIHQWPATLVQPVGSPLSLECTVEGTSNPNLYWYRQAAGRGLQLLFYSVGIGQISSEVPQNLSASRPQDRQFILSSKKLLLSDSGFYLCAWSAGGPLGEQFFGPGTRLTVL.

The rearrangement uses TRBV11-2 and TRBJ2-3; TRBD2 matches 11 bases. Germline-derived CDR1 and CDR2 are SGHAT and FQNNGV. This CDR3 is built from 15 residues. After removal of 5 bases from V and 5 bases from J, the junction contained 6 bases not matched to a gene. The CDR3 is CASSRLAGWGDTQYF. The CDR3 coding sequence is TGTGCCAGCAGCAGACTAGCGGGGTGGGGAGATACGCAGTATTTT. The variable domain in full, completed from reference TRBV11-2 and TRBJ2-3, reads EAGVAQSPRYKIIEKRQSVAFWCNPISGHATLYWYQQILGQGPKLLIQFQNNGVVDDSQLPKDRFSAERLKGVDSTLKIQPAKLEDSAVYLCASSRLAGWGDTQYFGPGTRLTVL.

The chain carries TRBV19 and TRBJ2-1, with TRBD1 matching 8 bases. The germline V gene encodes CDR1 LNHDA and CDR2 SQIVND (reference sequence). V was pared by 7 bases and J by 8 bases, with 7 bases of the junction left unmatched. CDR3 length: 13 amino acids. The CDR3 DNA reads TGTGCCAGTAACAAGGACAGGGACCATGAGCAGTTCTTC. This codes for CASNKDRDHEQFF. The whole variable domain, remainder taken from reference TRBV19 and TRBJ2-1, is DGGITQSPKYLFRKEGQNVTLSCEQNLNHDAMYWYRQDPGQGLRLIYYSQIVNDFQKGDIAEGYSVSREKKESFPLTVTSAQKNPTAFYLCASNKDRDHEQFFGPGTRLTVL.

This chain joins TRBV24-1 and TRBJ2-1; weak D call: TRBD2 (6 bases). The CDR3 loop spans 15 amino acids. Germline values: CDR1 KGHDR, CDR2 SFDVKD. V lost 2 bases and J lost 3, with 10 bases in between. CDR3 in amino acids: CATSDSGRHYNEQFF. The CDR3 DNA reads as TGTGCCACCAGTGATTCCGGGAGACACTACAATGAGCAGTTCTTC.

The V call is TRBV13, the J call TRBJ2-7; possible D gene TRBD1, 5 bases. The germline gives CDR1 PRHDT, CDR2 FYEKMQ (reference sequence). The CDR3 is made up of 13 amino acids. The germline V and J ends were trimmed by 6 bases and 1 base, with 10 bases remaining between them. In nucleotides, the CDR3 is TGTGCCAGCAGTTATGCAGGGTCCTACGAGCAGTACTTC. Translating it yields CASSYAGSYEQYF.

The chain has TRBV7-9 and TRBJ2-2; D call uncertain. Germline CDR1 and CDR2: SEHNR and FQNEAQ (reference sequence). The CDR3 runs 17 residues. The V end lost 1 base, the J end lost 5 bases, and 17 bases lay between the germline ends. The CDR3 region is CASSLDRSRVITGELFF. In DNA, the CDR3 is TGTGCCAGCAGCTTAGACCGTTCCCGGGTTATAACCGGGGAGCTGTTTTTT.

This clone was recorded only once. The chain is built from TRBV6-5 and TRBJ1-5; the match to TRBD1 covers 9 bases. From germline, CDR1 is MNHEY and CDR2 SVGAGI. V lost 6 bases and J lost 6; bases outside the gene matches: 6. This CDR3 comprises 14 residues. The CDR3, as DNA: TGTGCCAGCAGCAACAGGGGGCTCGGTCAGCCCCAGCATTTT. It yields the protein CASSNRGLGQPQHF.

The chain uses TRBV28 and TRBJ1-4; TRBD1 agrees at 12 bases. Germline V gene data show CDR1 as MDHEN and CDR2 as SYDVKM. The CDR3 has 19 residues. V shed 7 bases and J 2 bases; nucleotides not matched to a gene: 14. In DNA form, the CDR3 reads TGTGCCAGCAATCTTCTCGGGACAGGGGGCGCGGGGACTAATGAAAAACTGTTTTTT. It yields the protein CASNLLGTGGAGTNEKLFF.

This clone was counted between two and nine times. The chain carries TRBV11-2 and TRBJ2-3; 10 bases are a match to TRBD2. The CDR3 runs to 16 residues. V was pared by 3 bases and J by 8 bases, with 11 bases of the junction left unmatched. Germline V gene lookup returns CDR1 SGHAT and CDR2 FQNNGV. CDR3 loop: CASSFSLAGVWGTQYF. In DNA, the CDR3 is TGTGCCAGCAGCTTTTCGCTAGCGGGAGTTTGGGGTACGCAGTATTTT.

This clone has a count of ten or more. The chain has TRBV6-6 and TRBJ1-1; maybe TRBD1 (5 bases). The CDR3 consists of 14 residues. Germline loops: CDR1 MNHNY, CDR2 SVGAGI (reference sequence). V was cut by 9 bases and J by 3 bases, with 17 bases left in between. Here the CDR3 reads CASEDTGGDTEAFF. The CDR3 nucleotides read TGTGCCAGTGAGGACACCGGCGGGGACACTGAAGCTTTCTTT.

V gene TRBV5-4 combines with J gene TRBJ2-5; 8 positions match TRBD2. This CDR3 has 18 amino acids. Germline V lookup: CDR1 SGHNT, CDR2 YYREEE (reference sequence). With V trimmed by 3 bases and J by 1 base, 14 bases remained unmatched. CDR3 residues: CASSSPGLGRNLQETQYF. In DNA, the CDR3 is TGTGCCAGCAGCTCCCCGGGACTAGGACGAAATCTCCAAGAGACCCAGTACTTC.